Reported below is one T cell receptor beta chain. The data stem from a study of blood T cell repertoires in COVID-19. V lost 2 bases to trimming and J lost 0 bases; unmatched junction nucleotides: 3. CDR1 and CDR2 (germline): SGHAT, FQNNGV. CDR3 length: 16 residues. The protocol was immunoSEQ multiplex PCR, while the TCRdb copy is restricted to in-frame clones and leaves out a portion. The table shows 100,000 to 150,000 clones, with roughly 80% occurring only once. The sequence was obtained from a man over 45 with acute or convalescent COVID-19. The source material was peripheral blood. The gene calls are TRBV11-2 and TRBJ2-3; TRBD2 matches 9 bases. The CDR3 loop is CASSLSGRPSTDTQYF. CDR3 bases: TGTGCCAGCAGCTTAAGCGGGAGGCCTAGCACAGATACGCAGTATTTT.